This T cell receptor beta chain came from a study of monozygotic twins with inflammatory bowel disease. General study points: Those with IBD had lower TCRbeta diversity (inverse Simpson) than their healthy co-twins did. Immunosuppressive treatments were not uniform, and this may have added variability to patient repertoires. Versus healthy twins, IBD patients showed fewer clonotypes shared with others, especially with disease activity.

Worth noting for this clonotype: The antigen is undetermined.

After skipping T cell sorting, the authors isolated total RNA from whole blood. TCRdb reanalyzed the 5' RACE reads, giving one entry per CDR3 protein sequence and no DNA. The table for this sample gives some 150,000 distinct CDR3 sequences. The CDR3 contains 13 residues. CDR1 and CDR2 from the germline V gene are SGHDT and YYEEEE. The sample taken for sequencing was blood. This chain links TRBV5-6 with TRBJ2-7. The receptor comes from a human donor with ulcerative colitis or Crohn's disease, or a healthy co-twin of an affected twin (not recorded which). CDR3: CASSFVGPYEQYF.